These 20 T cell receptor beta chains were all obtained from the same sample, sequenced in a study of technical replicates of blood from a few donors (dated by TCRdb to the late 2010s). The method was the immunoSEQ multiplex PCR assay. TCRdb holds this immuneACCESS table with in-frame rearrangements only. Some clones are missing; in checked studies, unresolved V genes explain under half, and the rest has no known cause. The sample table shows about 100,000 clones, and around 95% are seen once. The biggest ten clones account for approximately 0.22% of the sample. The sequenced sample consisted of T cells isolated from PBMCs. The receptors derive from a human donor in good health.

The chain joins TRBV2 to TRBJ2-5; a weak D match, TRBD2 (6 bases). Trimming stripped 4 bases from V and 0 bases from J, with 12 bases between. Looked up from germline, CDR1 is SNHLY and CDR2 is FYNNEI. The CDR3 loop spans 15 amino acids. CDR3 DNA: TGTGCCAGCAGTGGTAGCGGAGAGAACCAAGAGACCCAGTACTTC. It translates to CASSGSGENQETQYF.

This clone was seen once. The J gene is TRBJ2-7, the V gene TRBV6-1, with 9 bases identical to TRBD1. CDR1 is MNHNS and CDR2 is SASEGT in the germline V gene. V lost 10 bases, J lost 2 bases, and 12 bases stayed unmatched. The CDR3 runs to 15 residues. The CDR3 region is CATTRRTGEPYEQYF. CDR3 nucleotide sequence: TGTGCCACCACAAGGCGGACAGGGGAACCCTACGAGCAGTACTTC.

This chain connects TRBV11-2 to TRBJ1-1, with a tentative D call TRBD1 (6 bases). The CDR3 has 13 amino acids. From germline, CDR1 is SGHAT and CDR2 FQNNGV. Trimming took 0 bases from V and 8 from J, leaving 10 bases between them. For the CDR3, the DNA is TGTGCCAGCAGCTTAGATCACCAGGGGGAAGCTTTCTTT. Translated, it gives CASSLDHQGEAFF.

The CDR3 DNA reads TGCGCCAGCAGCCAAGAACGGGGGACCCCTGAAGCTTTCTTT. Protein: CASSQERGTPEAFF. This sequence joins TRBV4-1 and TRBJ1-1; tentatively, D is TRBD1 (5 bases). This CDR3 is 14 amino acids long. Germline V gene lookup returns CDR1 MGHRA and CDR2 YSYEKL. V lost 0 bases, J lost 6 bases, and 11 bases lay in between.

Turning to this clone: Different DNA sequences within this sample yield the same CDR3. The chain has TRBV27 and TRBJ2-7; D might be TRBD1 (5 bases). The germline gives CDR1 MNHEY, CDR2 SMNVEV (reference sequence). The CDR3 consists of 14 residues. The ends were cut back, 0 bases at V and 3 bases at J, with 9 bases in the middle. DNA of the CDR3: TGTGCCAGCAGTTTATCCGGCAGGGTCTACGAGCAGTACTTC. This encodes CASSLSGRVYEQYF.

The chain joins TRBV19 to TRBJ2-2, with D hard to call. V gave up 3 bases and J gave up 7 bases, with 9 bases separating them. The CDR3 has 13 amino acids. Germline V CDR1 and CDR2: LNHDA, SQIVND (reference sequence). CDR3 nucleotides: TGTGCCAGTAGTATTTCGTCCGGCGGGGAGCTGTTTTTT. It is translated as CASSISSGGELFF.

The chain uses TRBV5-1 and TRBJ1-2; D is undetermined. CDR3 length equals 13 residues. Germline loops: CDR1 SGHRS, CDR2 YFSETQ. V lost 0 bases, J lost 4 bases, and 7 bases lay in between. CDR3 loop: CASSLDRIYGYTF. DNA of the CDR3: TGCGCCAGCAGCTTGGACAGAATCTATGGCTACACCTTC.

The V gene is TRBV11-2, the J gene TRBJ2-7, with TRBD2 matching over 10 bases. The CDR3 spans 14 residues. Germline V lookup: CDR1 SGHAT, CDR2 FQNNGV. V was clipped by 5 bases and J by 10 bases; unmatched bases: 11. The CDR3: CASSPQREGPTQYF. The DNA for the CDR3 is TGTGCCAGCAGCCCACAGCGGGAGGGCCCTACCCAGTACTTC. Looking up the rest from reference TRBV11-2 and TRBJ2-7 gives the full variable domain: EAGVAQSPRYKIIEKRQSVAFWCNPISGHATLYWYQQILGQGPKLLIQFQNNGVVDDSQLPKDRFSAERLKGVDSTLKIQPAKLEDSAVYLCASSPQREGPTQYFGPGTRLTVT.

This chain joins TRBV7-9 and TRBJ1-1, with D unresolved. Looked up from germline, CDR1 is SEHNR and CDR2 is FQNEAQ (reference sequence). V shed 5 bases and J shed 3 bases, with 16 bases lying between them. The CDR3 contains 15 residues. Here the CDR3 reads CASSSHRGWDTEAFF. The CDR3 nucleotides are TGTGCCAGCAGCAGCCACCGGGGATGGGACACTGAAGCTTTCTTT. Together with reference TRBV7-9 and TRBJ1-1, the CDR3 gives the full variable domain: DTGVSQNPRHKITKRGQNVTFRCDPISEHNRLYWYRQTLGQGPEFLTYFQNEAQLEKSRLLSDRFSAERPKGSFSTLEIQRTEQGDSAMYLCASSSHRGWDTEAFFGQGTRLTVV.

The chain recombines TRBV6-1 with TRBJ2-3; D call uncertain. Germline CDR1 and CDR2: MNHNS and SASEGT. This CDR3 has 12 residues. Trimming took 8 bases from V and 6 from J, leaving 12 bases between them. The CDR3 coding sequence is TGTGCCAGCGTGAGAAGCCGCGATACGCAGTATTTT. It specifies CASVRSRDTQYF.

As to this clone: The junction differs from germline at one of its ends, possibly a read error. The chain uses TRBV27 and TRBJ1-1; the D is unclear. In germline, CDR1 is MNHEY, CDR2 SMNVEV (reference sequence). The CDR3 length is 13 residues. DNA for the CDR3: TGTGCCAGCAGTTTAGGAGGGAACCCTGAAGCTTTCTTT. Residues: CASSLGGNPEAFF.

The chain is built from TRBV7-9 and TRBJ1-4; 7 bases are shared with TRBD1. After removal of 2 bases from V and 6 bases from J, the junction contained 3 bases not matched to a gene. Looked up from germline, CDR1 is SEHNR and CDR2 is FQNEAQ (reference sequence). The CDR3 runs to 14 residues. The chain's CDR3 is CASSLIGTDEKLFF. The CDR3 nucleotides read TGTGCCAGCAGCTTAATCGGGACAGATGAAAAACTGTTTTTT. Full variable domain (rest looked up from reference TRBV7-9 and TRBJ1-4): DTGVSQNPRHKITKRGQNVTFRCDPISEHNRLYWYRQTLGQGPEFLTYFQNEAQLEKSRLLSDRFSAERPKGSFSTLEIQRTEQGDSAMYLCASSLIGTDEKLFFGSGTQLSVL.

This sequence joins TRBV5-1 and TRBJ2-7; maybe TRBD1 (7 bases). Germline CDR1 is SGHRS and CDR2 is YFSETQ. With 6 bases removed from V and 4 bases from J, the gap between germline ends came to 17 bases. CDR3 length: 14 residues. The CDR3 DNA sequence: TGCGCCAGCACCCTGGGCCAGGGGGGTTACGAGCAGTACTTC. This sequence encodes CASTLGQGGYEQYF.

The chain uses TRBV19 and TRBJ2-1; 11 bases line up with TRBD2. The J segment lost 8 bases and the V segment lost 5 bases, leaving 14 bases of the junction unmatched. The CDR3 loop spans 17 amino acids. The germline gives CDR1 LNHDA, CDR2 SQIVND (reference sequence). CDR3 nucleotides: TGTGCCAGTAGTGGCGGGGGACTAGCGGATACGTGGGATGAGCAGTTCTTC. Its protein is CASSGGGLADTWDEQFF.

This chain connects TRBV30 to TRBJ1-5; D might be TRBD1 (5 bases). CDR3 length: 17 amino acids. Per the germline V gene, CDR1 is GTSNPN and CDR2 is SVGIG (reference sequence). Trimming took 0 bases from V and 1 from J, leaving 16 bases between them. The DNA for the CDR3 is TGTGCCTGGAGTGTCGGCGCTTTGGAGGGGAGCAATCAGCCCCAGCATTTT. Amino acid sequence: CAWSVGALEGSNQPQHF.

V is TRBV27 and J is TRBJ2-7; 7 bases align to TRBD1. This CDR3 is 14 amino acids long. Germline V gene data show CDR1 as MNHEY and CDR2 as SMNVEV (reference sequence). V lost 2 bases, J lost 3 bases, and 4 bases stayed unmatched. CDR3 residues: CASSLKGGVYEQYF. CDR3 DNA: TGTGCCAGCAGTTTAAAAGGGGGCGTCTACGAGCAGTACTTC.

The chain couples TRBV2 to TRBJ1-6; 11 bases map to TRBD1. V lost 9 bases, J lost 5 bases, and 6 bases stayed unmatched. Germline assignment: CDR1 SNHLY and CDR2 FYNNEI. The CDR3 is 15 amino acids. CDR3 loop: CARPGQGVNNSPLHF. DNA for the CDR3: TGTGCCAGGCCGGGACAGGGGGTTAATAATTCACCCCTCCACTTT.

The chain links TRBV19 to TRBJ2-7, with 10 bases that match TRBD1. Trimming removed 1 base from V and 2 bases from J; junction bases left unmatched: 5. The germline V gene has CDR1 LNHDA and CDR2 SQIVND (reference sequence). This CDR3 is built from 16 residues. The DNA of the CDR3 is TGTGCCAGTAGTATAGCCGGGACAGGGGTCCCCTACGAGCAGTACTTC. This sequence encodes CASSIAGTGVPYEQYF.

This chain joins TRBV4-1 and TRBJ2-1; D gene uncertain. Trimming removed 0 bases at V and 0 bases at J, with 9 bases between. This CDR3 contains 16 residues. Germline V lookup: CDR1 MGHRA, CDR2 YSYEKL. The CDR3 bases are TGCGCCAGCAGCCAAGAGGCGGTGAGCTCCTACAATGAGCAGTTCTTC. The encoded protein is CASSQEAVSSYNEQFF.

The V and J genes are TRBV30 and TRBJ2-3; TRBD2 agrees at 8 bases. There are 15 residues in the CDR3. With 3 bases clipped from V and 4 bases from J, the junction kept 9 bases outside the gene matches. Germline V gene sequence: CDR1 GTSNPN, CDR2 SVGIG (reference sequence). CDR3 in DNA: TGTGCCTGGAGCCCGGGGGGGGACTGGTCAGATACGCAGTATTTT. Translating it yields CAWSPGGDWSDTQYF.